This T cell receptor beta chain derives from a study of T-cell memory formation after mild COVID-19. Study details: Largely donor-specific TCR clusters were found.

Points on this clonotype: Its matching antigen is unknown.

General study results and limits: CD4/CD8 balance held among clones contracting day 15 to 85, and later expanders leaned CD4+. Shrinking CD4+ clones resided mostly in CM and EM, and CD8+ ones in EMRA.

The CDR3 has 15 amino acids. V gave up 1 base and J gave up 5 bases; unmatched junction bases: 6. The germline gives CDR1 SGHAT, CDR2 FQNNGV. Sample barcodes and UMIs were carried by the TCR alpha and TCR beta cDNA libraries that 5'RACE generated with constant-segment primers. TCRdb called the 5' RACE reads again in MiXCR, with one record for every CDR3 protein. The sample shows roughly 550,000 distinct CDR3 sequences, roughly 20% of them seen only once. This receptor was taken from an adult woman who had mild COVID-19 (a few samples of this study predate the infection). Cell type and time point are not known. Sequenced input: PBMCs or a T cell subset sorted from them (not recorded which). J is TRBJ2-3 and V is TRBV11-2; the match to TRBD1 covers 7 bases. For the CDR3, the DNA is TGTGCCAGCAGCTTAGGAAGGGGGCCTGTAGATACGCAGTATTTT. It specifies CASSLGRGPVDTQYF.